These T cell receptor beta chains were read from a single sample in a study of blood T cell repertoires in COVID-19. Clones were read by immunoSEQ multiplex PCR, and TCRdb kept only the in-frame ones, dropping some. The repertoire holds around 190,000 clones, with 81% as singletons. The sequenced material came from peripheral blood. The receptor set was obtained from a woman aged 40 to 50 with COVID-19, enrolled during active disease. The CDR3 runs from the conserved cysteine through the conserved F or W. Each record gives: D gene, J gene, V gene, clone size, CDR3 protein, CDR3 DNA. A D gene is named only where the DNA matches it firmly. Size is omitted from some rows. Given values are once, few, many or a class for expanded clones.

>NA|TRBJ1-2|TRBV28|NA
CASRADPSGRGYTF
TGTGCCAGCAGGGCTGACCCTTCAGGGAGGGGCTACACCTTC
>NA|TRBJ2-3|TRBV28|NA
CASSTITGGSDTQYF
TGTGCCAGCAGCACTATCACTGGTGGTTCAGATACGCAGTATTTT
>NA|TRBJ1-5|TRBV7-2|few
CASSSTGVSPQHF
TGTGCCAGCAGCTCTACAGGCGTCTCGCCCCAGCATTTT
>NA|TRBJ2-3|TRBV7-3|NA
CASSLGLAKADTQYF
TGTGCCAGCAGCTTGGGACTCGCTAAAGCAGATACGCAGTATTTT
>TRBD1|TRBJ2-5|TRBV12-3/TRBV12-4|NA
CASSRTGRETQYF
TGTGCCAGCAGCAGGACAGGGAGAGAGACCCAGTACTTC
>NA|TRBJ1-6|TRBV6-5|NA
CASSSMDNSPLHF
TGTGCCAGCAGTAGCATGGATAATTCACCCCTCCACTTT
>TRBD1|TRBJ2-1|TRBV29-1|few
CSVEAGDRGIYNEQFF
TGCAGCGTTGAAGCGGGGGACAGGGGTATTTACAATGAGCAGTTCTTC
>TRBD2|TRBJ2-1|TRBV10-2|NA
CASNPAGVAYNEQFF
TGCGCCAGCAATCCGGCGGGGGTTGCCTACAATGAGCAGTTCTTC
>TRBD1|TRBJ2-3|TRBV10-1|once
CASSEMVRTGSADTQYF
TGCGCCAGCAGTGAAATGGTTAGGACAGGGAGTGCAGATACGCAGTATTTT
>NA|TRBJ1-2|TRBV18|few
CASSDLANYGYTF
TGTGCCAGCTCAGATTTAGCTAACTATGGCTACACCTTC
>TRBD1|TRBJ1-2|TRBV18|NA
CASSPGTGNLYGYTF
TGTGCCAGCTCACCAGGGACAGGCAATCTCTATGGCTACACCTTC
>NA|TRBJ2-1|TRBV18|NA
CASSLELGDSRRNEQFF
TGTGCCAGCTCACTGGAGTTAGGGGACTCGAGGAGGAATGAGCAGTTCTTC
>TRBD2|TRBJ2-2|TRBV30|NA
CAWSVRGGPRTGELFF
TGTGCCTGGAGTGTACGGGGGGGACCAAGGACCGGGGAGCTGTTTTTT
>NA|TRBJ1-6|TRBV14|NA
CASSQNPGPNSPLHF
TGTGCCAGCAGCCAAAACCCAGGGCCCAATTCACCCCTCCACTTT
>NA|TRBJ1-1|TRBV2|NA
CASSENRNTEAFF
TGTGCCAGCAGTGAAAATAGGAACACTGAAGCTTTCTTT
>TRBD1|TRBJ1-4|TRBV3-1/TRBV3-2|NA
CASSDRGPNEKLFF
TGTGCCAGCAGCGACAGGGGTCCTAATGAAAAACTGTTTTTT